Below, 5 T cell receptor beta chains from the same sample are listed, as sequenced in a study of control samples from healthy donors and cancer patients. Libraries were prepared by immunoSEQ multiplex PCR; TCRdb keeps only in-frame clonotypes and omits some of them. The data contain about 130,000 clones, over 75% of them seen just once; the ten biggest clones take up about 2.5%. Sequenced material: blood. These receptors were obtained from a man aged 40-49 years in good health.

The V call is TRBV6-6, the J call TRBJ1-2; D possibly corresponds to TRBD1 (5 bases). The CDR3 extends over 11 amino acids. V lost 6 bases and J lost 8, with 10 bases in between. From germline, CDR1 is MNHNY and CDR2 SVGAGI (reference sequence). CDR3 bases: TGTGCCAGCAGCCCCCGGGGGGGCTACACCTTC. Translated: CASSPRGGYTF.

V is TRBV24-1 and J is TRBJ2-1, with 9 bases aligning to TRBD2. Germline CDR1 reads KGHDR; CDR2 reads SFDVKD. The CDR3 length is 16 residues. V trimming: 0 bases; J trimming: 8 bases; junction bases outside the gene matches: 7. This CDR3 is CATSDLVRGGLYEQFF. CDR3 DNA: TGTGCCACCAGTGATTTGGTGCGGGGGGGCCTCTATGAGCAGTTCTTC.

The V call is TRBV5-4, the J call TRBJ1-1, with unresolved D. The CDR3 spans 14 residues. The V gene lost 3 bases and the J gene lost 0 bases, with 9 bases spanning the gap. In germline, CDR1 is SGHNT, CDR2 YYREEE (reference sequence). The CDR3 spells CASSSSWVNTEAFF. CDR3 DNA: TGTGCCAGCAGCTCCTCGTGGGTGAACACTGAAGCTTTCTTT.

The V gene is TRBV11-1, the J gene TRBJ2-3, with a weak D call TRBD2 (5 bases). CDR1 and CDR2 from the germline V gene are SGHAT and FQDESV (reference sequence). The CDR3 spans 15 residues. Deletions cut 5 bases from V and 2 bases from J, with 14 bases between. The CDR3 sequence: CASSRSPAVTDTQYF. CDR3 in DNA: TGTGCCAGCAGCCGAAGCCCAGCGGTCACAGATACGCAGTATTTT.

The chain uses TRBV2 and TRBJ2-7, with TRBD2 matching over 8 bases. The J segment lost 5 bases and the V segment lost 3 bases, leaving 9 bases of the junction unmatched. The CDR3 extends over 15 amino acids. CDR1 SNHLY and CDR2 FYNNEI come from the germline V gene. In DNA form, the CDR3 reads TGTGCCAGCAGTGACTCGCGGGGGGCCCCCAACGAGCAGTACTTC. It is translated as CASSDSRGAPNEQYF.